This T cell receptor (beta chain) is from a study of PD-L1 blockade in urothelial cancer. Study-wide results and limits: Tumor-associated TCR clones expanded more in blood at 3 weeks in patients with durable benefit.

A remark on this clone: Its antigen is still unknown.

As for time point: peripheral blood 6 weeks after treatment start. Sequencing was performed with immunoSEQ multiplex PCR; in TCRdb, only in-frame clones are kept and a portion is missing. Here the sample spans under 85,000 clones, less than 95% being singletons. The sample in question was PBMCs, obtained around atezolizumab (anti-PD-L1) treatment. This TCR came from a woman over 75 with urothelial cancer.

CDR3 amino acids: CASSPGQGWGEQFF. The CDR3 DNA follows: TGTGCCAGCAGCCCTGGACAGGGTTGGGGTGAGCAGTTCTTC. The chain combines TRBV7-9 with TRBJ2-1, with TRBD1 identical over 8 bases. Germline CDR1 and CDR2: SEHNR and FQNEAQ (reference sequence). The CDR3 runs to 14 residues. The V segment lost 5 bases and the J segment 9 bases; nucleotides outside the gene matches: 9.